This is a list of T cell receptor beta chains from one sample in a study of blood T cells in healthy people across ages. MiXCR was run by TCRdb on the 5' RACE reads, yielding one entry per CDR3 protein. Of roughly 410,000 distinct CDR3 sequences in the sample, more than 45% are singletons; the top ten hold 50% to 65%. Sequencing was carried out using blood. All receptors derive from a man aged 55 to 70 in good health. Each CDR3 is given with its conserved first and last residue.

CSASGARGNTEAFF,TRBV29-1,TRBJ1-1
CASSLLGQETQYF,TRBV12-3/TRBV12-4,TRBJ2-5
CASSERASGYEQYF,TRBV6-1,TRBJ2-7
CASSISSGETYNEQFF,TRBV12-3/TRBV12-4,TRBJ2-1
CSARPQGDAKLFF,TRBV20-1,TRBJ1-4
CASRSGTGVDYGYTF,TRBV6-6,TRBJ1-2
CASRRTGKPTNEKLFF,TRBV27,TRBJ1-4
CASSHPAGVTDTQYF,TRBV6-1,TRBJ2-3
CASSKRGQGNSPLHF,TRBV12-3/TRBV12-4,TRBJ1-6
CASSPRLAGADTQYF,TRBV7-2,TRBJ2-3
CASSLQGFGANVLTF,TRBV11-2,TRBJ2-6
CSSGGSADTQYF,TRBV29-1,TRBJ2-3
CASSFPGRQETQYF,TRBV11-2,TRBJ2-5
CSAVEVNTGGLFF,TRBV20-1,TRBJ2-2
CAISDPDRGDTQYF,TRBV10-3,TRBJ2-3
CASSDAPRVAYNEQFF,TRBV6-4,TRBJ2-1
CATSRDRQGQETQYF,TRBV15,TRBJ2-5
CASGGGGNQPQHF,TRBV2,TRBJ1-5
CASSLTYGNEQFF,TRBV4-1,TRBJ2-1
CASGPGTPQETQYF,TRBV2,TRBJ2-5
CASSLMGTSAYEQYF,TRBV7-8,TRBJ2-7
CASSTDPSGRSEQYF,TRBV7-3,TRBJ2-7
CASSPVGGTGNTIYF,TRBV14,TRBJ1-3
CSSLQGAGQETQYF,TRBV29-1,TRBJ2-5
CATSRDGRSIDYTF,TRBV15,TRBJ1-2
CASPATSRNPDTQYF,TRBV9,TRBJ2-3
CSVDLSRAHGYTF,TRBV29-1,TRBJ1-2
CASSEGGRTNYGYTF,TRBV2,TRBJ1-2
CASSLRGASETQYF,TRBV5-1,TRBJ2-5
CASSEGRRAIYNEQFF,TRBV6-1,TRBJ2-1
CASSPPSPPDTQYF,TRBV18,TRBJ2-3
CSARVSGSNQPQHF,TRBV20-1,TRBJ1-5
CSVESTLSPAAYEQYF,TRBV29-1,TRBJ2-7
CASSQDTRYEQYF,TRBV5-1,TRBJ2-7
CSALLAGVTDTQYF,TRBV20-1,TRBJ2-3
CSASAQTSYNEQYF,TRBV20-1,-
CASSNTPGFGTSGFFIAQYF,TRBV7-2,TRBJ2-5
CASSFASGRATQYF,TRBV7-2,TRBJ2-3
CASSLKGLTFADTQYF,TRBV14,TRBJ2-3
CASSLGPLKNIQYF,TRBV7-8,TRBJ2-4
CASRDGPQHF,TRBV7-3,TRBJ1-5
CASSGGLEVQFF,TRBV9,TRBJ2-1
CTPGGNQETQYF,TRBV20-1,TRBJ2-5
CASSLAWDSSYNEQFF,TRBV6-6,TRBJ2-1
CASSSSWTVNEKLFF,TRBV19,TRBJ1-4
CASSLARGQGQETQYF,TRBV7-2,TRBJ2-5
CASSSPGQFTAEAFF,TRBV6-2/TRBV6-3,TRBJ1-1
CASSYRTGGGEKLFF,TRBV6-5,TRBJ1-4
CASSQDGGANQETQYF,TRBV4-2,TRBJ2-5
CSARRAGGRINEKLFF,TRBV20-1,TRBJ1-4
CSAARGTQPQHF,TRBV20-1,TRBJ1-5